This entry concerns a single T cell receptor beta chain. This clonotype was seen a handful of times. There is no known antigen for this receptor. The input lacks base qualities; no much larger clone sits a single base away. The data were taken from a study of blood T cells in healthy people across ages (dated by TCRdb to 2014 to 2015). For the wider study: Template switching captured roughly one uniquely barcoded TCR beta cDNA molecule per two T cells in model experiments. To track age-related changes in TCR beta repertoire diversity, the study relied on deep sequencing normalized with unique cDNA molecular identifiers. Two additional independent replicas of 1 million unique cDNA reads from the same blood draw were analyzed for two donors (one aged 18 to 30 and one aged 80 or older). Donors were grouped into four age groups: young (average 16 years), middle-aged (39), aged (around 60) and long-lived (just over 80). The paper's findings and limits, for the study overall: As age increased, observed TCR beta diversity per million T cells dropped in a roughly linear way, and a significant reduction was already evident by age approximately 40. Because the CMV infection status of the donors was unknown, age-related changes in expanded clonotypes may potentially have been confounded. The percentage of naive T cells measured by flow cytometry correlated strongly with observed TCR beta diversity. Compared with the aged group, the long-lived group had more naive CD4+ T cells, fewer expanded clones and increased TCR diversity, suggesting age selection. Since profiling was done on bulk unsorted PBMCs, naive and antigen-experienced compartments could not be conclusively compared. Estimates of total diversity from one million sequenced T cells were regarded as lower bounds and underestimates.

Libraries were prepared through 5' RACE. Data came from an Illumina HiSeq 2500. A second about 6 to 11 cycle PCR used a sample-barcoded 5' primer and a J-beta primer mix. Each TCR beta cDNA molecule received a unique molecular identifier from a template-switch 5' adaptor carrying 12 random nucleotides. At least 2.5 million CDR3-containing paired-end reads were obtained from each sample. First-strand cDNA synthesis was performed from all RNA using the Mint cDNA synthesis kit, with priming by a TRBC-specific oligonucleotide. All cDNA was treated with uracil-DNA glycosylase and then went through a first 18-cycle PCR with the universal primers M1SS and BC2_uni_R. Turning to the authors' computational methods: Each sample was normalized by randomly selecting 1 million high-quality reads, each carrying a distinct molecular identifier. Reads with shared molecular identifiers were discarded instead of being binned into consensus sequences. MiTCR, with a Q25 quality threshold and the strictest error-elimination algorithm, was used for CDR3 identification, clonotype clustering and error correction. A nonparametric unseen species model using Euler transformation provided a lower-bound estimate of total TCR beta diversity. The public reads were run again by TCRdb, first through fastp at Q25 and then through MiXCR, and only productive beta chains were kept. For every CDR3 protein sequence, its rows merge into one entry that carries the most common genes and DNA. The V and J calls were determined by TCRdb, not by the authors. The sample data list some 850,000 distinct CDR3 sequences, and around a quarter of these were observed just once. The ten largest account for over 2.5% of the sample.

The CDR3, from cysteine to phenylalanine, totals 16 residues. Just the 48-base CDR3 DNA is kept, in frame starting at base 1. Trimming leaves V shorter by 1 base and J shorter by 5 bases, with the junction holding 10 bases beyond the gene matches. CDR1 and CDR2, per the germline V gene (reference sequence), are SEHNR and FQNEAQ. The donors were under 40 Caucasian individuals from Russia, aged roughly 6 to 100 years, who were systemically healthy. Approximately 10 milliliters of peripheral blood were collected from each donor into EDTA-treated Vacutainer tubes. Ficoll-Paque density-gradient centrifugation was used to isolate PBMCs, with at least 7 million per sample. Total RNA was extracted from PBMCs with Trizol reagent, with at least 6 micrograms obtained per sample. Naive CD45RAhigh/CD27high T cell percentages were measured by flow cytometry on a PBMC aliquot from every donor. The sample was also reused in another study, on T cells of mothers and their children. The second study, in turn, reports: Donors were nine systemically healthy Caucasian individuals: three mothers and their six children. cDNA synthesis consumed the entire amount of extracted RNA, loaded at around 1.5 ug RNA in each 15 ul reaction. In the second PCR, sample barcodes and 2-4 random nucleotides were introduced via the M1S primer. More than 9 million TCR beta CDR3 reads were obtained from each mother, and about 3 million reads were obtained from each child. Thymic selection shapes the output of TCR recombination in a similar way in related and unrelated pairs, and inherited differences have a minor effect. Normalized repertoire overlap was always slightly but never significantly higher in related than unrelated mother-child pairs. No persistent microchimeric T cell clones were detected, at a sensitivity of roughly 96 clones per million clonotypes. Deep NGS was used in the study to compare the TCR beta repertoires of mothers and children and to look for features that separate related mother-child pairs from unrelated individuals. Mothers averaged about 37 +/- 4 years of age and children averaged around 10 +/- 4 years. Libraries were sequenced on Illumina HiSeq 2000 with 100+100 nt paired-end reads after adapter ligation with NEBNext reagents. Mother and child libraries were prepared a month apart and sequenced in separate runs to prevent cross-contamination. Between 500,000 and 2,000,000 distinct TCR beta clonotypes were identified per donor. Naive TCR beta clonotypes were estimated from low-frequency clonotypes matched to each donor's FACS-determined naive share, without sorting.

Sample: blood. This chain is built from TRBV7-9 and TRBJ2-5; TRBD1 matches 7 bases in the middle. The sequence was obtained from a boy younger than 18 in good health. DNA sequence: TGTGCCAGCAGCTTAGGAGGGACAGTCCTCTGGGAGACCCAGTACTTC. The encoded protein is CASSLGGTVLWETQYF.